This TCR beta chain was retrieved from a study of blood T cell repertoires in COVID-19. Profiling relied on immunoSEQ multiplex PCR, and the TCRdb table lists in-frame clones only, not all of them. Here the sample spans around 130,000 clones, approximately 89% being singletons. V trimming: 6 bases; J trimming: 8 bases; junction bases outside the gene matches: 13. The CDR3 covers 15 residues. Per germline, CDR1 MDHEN and CDR2 SYDVKM. This sequence originates from a man in his fifties or sixties with active or convalescent COVID-19. V is TRBV28 and J is TRBJ1-2, with TRBD1 matching over 9 bases. Sequences were obtained from peripheral blood. The CDR3 protein is CASSIGRTGERGYTF. In nucleotides, the CDR3 is TGTGCCAGCAGCATAGGCCGGACAGGGGAAAGAGGCTACACCTTC.